Shown below are 25 T cell receptor beta chains from a single sample sequenced in a study of spatial heterogeneity in lung cancer. The time point is: sample taken at primary tumor resection. A single record per CDR3 protein comes from TCRdb applying MiXCR to the 5' RACE reads. Among approximately 44,000 distinct CDR3 sequences listed, roughly 13% were seen once. The sample in question was PBMCs, obtained at surgery. The receptor source for this set is a male donor with early-stage non-small cell lung cancer.

This clonotype showed up many times. The chain is built from TRBV20-1 and TRBJ2-2; TRBD1 matches 8 bases. The germline CDR1 and CDR2 sequences are DFQATT and SNEGSKA (reference sequence). The trim removed 0 bases at V and 2 bases at J, leaving 5 bases unmatched. The CDR3 consists of 16 residues. The CDR3 nucleotides are TGCAGTGCTAGAGAAGGGACAGGACAAAACACCGGGGAGCTGTTTTTT. Its translation: CSAREGTGQNTGELFF.

This clonotype has a single count. The chain carries TRBV20-1 and TRBJ2-1, with 8 bases aligning to TRBD2. Trimming cost V 4 bases and J 3 bases; bases outside gene matches: 5. Germline-derived CDR1 and CDR2 are DFQATT and SNEGSKA (reference sequence). CDR3 length equals 14 residues. This chain's CDR3 is CSAKGLAGYNEQFF. The CDR3 DNA reads TGCAGTGCTAAGGGGCTAGCGGGCTACAATGAGCAGTTCTTC.

This clonotype occurred many times. This chain links TRBV29-1 with TRBJ2-3; D is undetermined. The CDR3 runs 12 residues. Trimming removed 6 bases from V and 5 bases from J, with 12 bases in between. Germline CDR1 and CDR2: SQVTM and ANQGSEA. The chain's CDR3 is CSVLTYLDTQYF. The CDR3 bases are TGCAGCGTCCTCACTTATCTAGATACGCAGTATTTT.

This chain uses TRBV7-2 with TRBJ1-2; D is unclear. The CDR3 is 15 residues long. From germline, CDR1 is SGHTA and CDR2 FQGNSA. Trimming shortened V by 0 bases and J by 4 bases, and 12 bases separated the two germline ends. CDR3 sequence (DNA): TGTGCCAGCAGCTTAGCGCGTCGGTCCTCCTATGGCTACACCTTC. It is translated as CASSLARRSSYGYTF. The full variable domain, in which reference TRBV7-2 and TRBJ1-2 provide the parts outside the CDR3, is GAGVSQSPSNKVTEKGKDVELRCDPISGHTALYWYRQSLGQGLEFLIYFQGNSAPDKSGLPSDRFSAERTGGSVSTLTIQRTQQEDSAVYLCASSLARRSSYGYTFGSGTRLTVV.

The gene calls are TRBV12-3 or TRBV12-4 and TRBJ2-1; unclear D gene. The CDR3 has 11 residues. Trimming took off 8 bases at V and 14 bases at J, with 16 bases between the two ends. The CDR3 sequence is CASWGLPCEFF. The CDR3 DNA reads TGTGCCAGCTGGGGTCTCCCCTGTGAGTTCTTC.

The CDR3 is CASSLDPSGIGELFF. CDR3 sequence (DNA): TGTGCCAGCAGCTTAGATCCTAGCGGTATCGGGGAGCTGTTTTTT. This chain links TRBV7-6 with TRBJ2-2, with 7 bases identical to TRBD2. Germline V CDR1 and CDR2: SGHVS, FNYEAQ. The ends lost 1 base at V and 7 bases at J; junction bases unmatched: 6. This CDR3 spans 15 amino acids.

This clonotype was seen at least ten times. V is TRBV10-3 and J is TRBJ1-5, with D possibly matching TRBD1 (6 bases). Germline V lookup: CDR1 ENHRY, CDR2 SYGVKD. V gave up 10 bases and J gave up 3 bases, with 13 bases separating them. The CDR3 runs to 13 residues. In nucleotides, the CDR3 is TGTGCCACGGTGGGGGACACCAATCAGCCCCAGCATTTT. The encoded protein is CATVGDTNQPQHF.

The gene calls are TRBV7-2 and TRBJ2-7, with a possible D match to TRBD1 (5 bases). Between the trimmed V and J ends, which lost 6 bases and 3 bases, there was a span of 18 bases. CDR3 length: 15 amino acids. From germline, CDR1 is SGHTA and CDR2 FQGNSA. CDR3 nucleotide sequence: TGTGCCAGCAGTCGGCTCGCCGACAGACTCTACGAGCAGTACTTC. Its translation: CASSRLADRLYEQYF.

This chain connects TRBV5-1 to TRBJ2-3; TRBD1 aligns across 7 bases. The V and J ends lost 0 bases and 0 bases, in that order; junction bases with no gene match: 4. The germline CDR1 and CDR2 sequences are SGHRS and YFSETQ. The CDR3 runs to 16 residues. CDR3 residues: CASSLEGTASTDTQYF. In DNA form, the CDR3 reads TGCGCCAGCAGCTTGGAAGGGACAGCGAGCACAGATACGCAGTATTTT.

The J gene is TRBJ2-4, the V gene TRBV6-2 or TRBV6-3; either TRBD1 or TRBD2 may fit D (5 bases each). Germline-derived CDR1 and CDR2 are MNHEY and SVGEGT. Trimming cost V 2 bases and J 9 bases, with 14 bases left between them. The CDR3 covers 14 residues. The DNA of the CDR3 is TGTGCCAGCAGTTACGGGAGCAGGGTGGGCATTCAGTACTTC. Its translation: CASSYGSRVGIQYF.

This clonotype was counted a few times. The rearrangement uses TRBV5-1 and TRBJ1-2; no definite D call. V was trimmed by 0 bases and J by 4 bases, leaving 10 bases between them. Germline CDR1 and CDR2: SGHRS and YFSETQ. There are 14 residues in the CDR3. CDR3 sequence (DNA): TGCGCCAGCAGCTTGGATCAAGTGATCTATGGCTACACCTTC. This codes for CASSLDQVIYGYTF.

The sample holds many counts of this clonotype. This rearrangement joins TRBV7-6 to TRBJ2-2; D is possibly TRBD2 (6 bases). Germline V lookup: CDR1 SGHVS, CDR2 FNYEAQ. This CDR3 has 16 amino acids. Trimming left V 0 bases short and J 4 bases short, with 12 bases between. This CDR3 reads CASSLAEGPSTGELFF. DNA of the CDR3: TGTGCCAGCAGCTTAGCGGAGGGGCCGAGCACCGGGGAGCTGTTTTTT.

This chain uses TRBV4-2 with TRBJ1-1; no definite D call. V was cut by 1 base and J by 4 bases, with 13 bases left in between. This CDR3 spans 15 amino acids. The V gene's germline CDR1 is LGHNA and CDR2 YNFKEQ. CDR3 protein: CASSQGEAVGTEAFF. CDR3 nucleotides: TGTGCCAGCAGCCAAGGAGAGGCGGTGGGCACTGAAGCTTTCTTT.

J is TRBJ2-3 and V is TRBV5-1, with 11 bases identical to TRBD2. V lost 5 bases to trimming and J lost 2 bases; unmatched junction nucleotides: 4. CDR1 is SGHRS and CDR2 is YFSETQ in the germline V gene. The CDR3 totals 15 residues. Written as DNA, the CDR3 is TGCGCCAGCAGGAGACTAGCGGGGAACACAGATACGCAGTATTTT. Translation: CASRRLAGNTDTQYF.

This clonotype occurred a few times. The rearrangement uses TRBV5-4 and TRBJ2-2; D is ambiguous. CDR1 and CDR2 from the germline V gene are SGHNT and YYREEE (reference sequence). The germline V and J ends were trimmed by 0 bases and 4 bases, with 10 bases remaining between them. CDR3 size: 15 residues. The CDR3 DNA is TGTGCCAGCAGCTTGGGGTCAGGACCCACCGGGGAGCTGTTTTTT. Translating it yields CASSLGSGPTGELFF.

The chain is built from TRBV20-1 and TRBJ2-3, with 10 bases aligning to TRBD2. Germline-derived CDR1 and CDR2 are DFQATT and SNEGSKA (reference sequence). V was clipped by 6 bases and J by 5 bases; unmatched bases: 8. This CDR3 has 14 residues. CDR3 nucleotide sequence: TGCAGTGCACTCAGCGGGAGGGCCGTAGATACGCAGTATTTT. Encoded protein: CSALSGRAVDTQYF.

This clonotype was counted at least ten times. V gene TRBV20-1 combines with J gene TRBJ2-1; D call uncertain. The CDR3 extends over 13 amino acids. Looked up from germline, CDR1 is DFQATT and CDR2 is SNEGSKA (reference sequence). The V end lost 1 base, the J end lost 8 bases, and 12 bases lay between the germline ends. The CDR3 loop is CSARAPLSYEQFF. For the CDR3, the DNA is TGCAGTGCTAGAGCCCCGTTGAGCTATGAGCAGTTCTTC.

This clonotype showed up many times. V gene TRBV6-5 combines with J gene TRBJ1-2; no clear D gene. V lost 2 bases to trimming and J lost 3 bases, with 7 bases between them. CDR1 is MNHEY and CDR2 is SVGAGI in the germline V gene. The CDR3 loop spans 13 amino acids. The CDR3 DNA follows: TGTGCCAGCAGTTACGGTGGTGACTATGGCTACACCTTC. It specifies CASSYGGDYGYTF.

At least ten counts were recorded for this clonotype. V is TRBV2 and J is TRBJ2-5, with D possibly matching TRBD1 (5 bases). The ends were cut back, 8 bases at V and 5 bases at J, with 15 bases in the middle. The CDR3 sequence is 13 residues long. The germline V gene has CDR1 SNHLY and CDR2 FYNNEI. CDR3: CASSRALSETQYF. The CDR3 DNA is TGTGCCAGCTCCAGGGCCTTGAGTGAGACCCAGTACTTC.

The genes are TRBV6-2 or TRBV6-3 and TRBJ2-1; D call uncertain. Germline CDR1 reads MNHEY; CDR2 reads SVGEGT. The CDR3 is made up of 12 amino acids. Between the trimmed V and J ends, which lost 1 base and 10 bases, there was a span of 8 bases. The CDR3 sequence is CASSYWSREQFF. CDR3 DNA: TGTGCCAGCAGTTACTGGTCGAGGGAGCAGTTCTTC.

This clonotype was recorded a few times. The chain combines TRBV27 with TRBJ2-3; D gene ambiguous. The CDR3 is 14 amino acids. Trimming cost V 6 bases and J 1 base, with 11 bases left between them. The germline V gene has CDR1 MNHEY and CDR2 SMNVEV (reference sequence). In DNA form, the CDR3 reads TGTGCCAGCAGCCGAGCCGCTCGCACAGATACGCAGTATTTT. Translation gives CASSRAARTDTQYF.

At least ten counts were recorded for this clonotype. The chain couples TRBV5-1 to TRBJ2-7; possibly TRBD1 for D (6 bases). CDR3 length: 15 amino acids. Germline CDR1 reads SGHRS; CDR2 reads YFSETQ. Trimming left V 1 base short and J 1 base short, with 12 bases between. The CDR3 is CASSLRPGVSYEQYF. CDR3 coding DNA: TGCGCCAGCAGCTTGAGACCAGGGGTATCCTACGAGCAGTACTTC.

This clonotype has at least ten counts. V usage is TRBV12-3 or TRBV12-4 and J usage is TRBJ1-1; TRBD1 agrees at 9 bases. V shed 1 base and J 6 bases; nucleotides not matched to a gene: 6. The CDR3 has 15 residues. DNA for the CDR3: TGTGCCAGCAGTTTAGTGTCGGGACAGGGTTCTGAAGCTTTCTTT. It yields the protein CASSLVSGQGSEAFF.

This clonotype appeared many times. The chain combines TRBV11-2 with TRBJ2-5, with 8 positions matching TRBD2. The V segment lost 4 bases and the J segment 7 bases; nucleotides outside the gene matches: 8. The CDR3 has 14 amino acids. Germline loops: CDR1 SGHAT, CDR2 FQNNGV. Here the CDR3 DNA reads TGTGCCAGCAGCTCCGCGGGGGGCCCAGGGACCCAGTACTTC. Its translation is CASSSAGGPGTQYF.

This clonotype was recorded many times. The chain combines TRBV16 with TRBJ1-1; unclear D gene. V lost 0 bases to trimming and J lost 4 bases, with 12 bases between them. Germline V gene sequence: CDR1 KGHSY, CDR2 FQNENV. The CDR3 is 15 residues long. The CDR3 coding sequence is TGTGCCAGCAGCCAATCCCGCAGGTTACCCACTGAAGCTTTCTTT. Protein: CASSQSRRLPTEAFF.